This T cell receptor (beta chain) is from a study of TIL therapy for anti-PD-1-resistant metastatic lung cancer. Study-level information: Tumors carried a median roughly 1.5 non-synonymous mutations per megabase.

Germline CDR1 and CDR2: SGHTA and FQGNSA. The CDR3 totals 16 residues. With 1 base clipped from V and 2 bases from J, the junction kept 5 bases outside the gene matches. General study findings and limits: TIL cultures after expansion showed higher clonality and lower diversity than baseline tumor (median about 5.6% vs 31%). Patients were highly selected, enriched for treatment-naive, never-smoker and oncogene-addicted cases.

Time point of the sample: pre-treatment sample, taken before nivolumab and TIL therapy. Pleural nodules or supraclavicular lymph nodes made up most of the excised metastases sampled. Sequencing used immunoSEQ v3. Here immunoSEQ multiplex PCR was the method, and the copy in TCRdb shows in-frame clones only, minus some. Of approximately 95,000 clones listed, 50% to 70% are singletons. This clone was counted only a few times. What it recognizes is unknown. The rearrangement uses TRBV7-2 and TRBJ1-3; 7 positions agree with TRBD1. The receptor was derived from a person aged 25 to 79 with non-small cell lung cancer. Material: tumor tissue, obtained at baseline. CDR3 sequence: CASSLVGTGAGNTIYF. CDR3 DNA sequence: TGTGCCAGCAGCTTAGTTGGTACAGGGGCTGGAAACACCATATATTTT.